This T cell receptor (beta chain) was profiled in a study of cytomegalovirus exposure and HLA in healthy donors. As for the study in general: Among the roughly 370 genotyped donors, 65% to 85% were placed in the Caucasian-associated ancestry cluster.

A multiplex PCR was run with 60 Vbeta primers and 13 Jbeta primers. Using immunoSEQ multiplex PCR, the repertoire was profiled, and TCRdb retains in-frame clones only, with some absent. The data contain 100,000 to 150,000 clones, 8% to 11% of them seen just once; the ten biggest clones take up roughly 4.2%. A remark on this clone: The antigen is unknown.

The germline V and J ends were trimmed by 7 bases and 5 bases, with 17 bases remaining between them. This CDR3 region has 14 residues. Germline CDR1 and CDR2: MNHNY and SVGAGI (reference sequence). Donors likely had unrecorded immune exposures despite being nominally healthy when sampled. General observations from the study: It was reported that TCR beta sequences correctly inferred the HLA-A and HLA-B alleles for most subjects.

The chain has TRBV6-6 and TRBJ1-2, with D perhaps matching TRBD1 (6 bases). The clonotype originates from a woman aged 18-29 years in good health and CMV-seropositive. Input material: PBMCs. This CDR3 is CASTTLGALYGYTF. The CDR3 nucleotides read TGTGCCAGCACCACTTTGGGGGCTCTTTATGGCTACACCTTC.